This T cell receptor (beta chain) was retrieved from a study of blood T cell repertoires in COVID-19 (dated by TCRdb to 2019 to 2021). For the study in its entirety: Samples from collaborators originated in the United States, Italy and Spain and spanned both the acute and convalescent phases of COVID-19. The prospective study material was composed of cDNA or gDNA derived from T cells, B-cell-depleted T cells, or PBMCs. The dataset comprised deeply sampled blood TCRbeta repertoires from subjects exposed to, actively infected with, or recovered from COVID-19. The repertoires were released in a freely available public database meant as a resource for research on the immune response to SARS-CoV-2. Samples came from the ongoing ImmuneRACE study (first 160 participants) plus 1,254 subjects from 6 global collaborators. Nearly every sample came with metadata listing a de-identified subject ID, COVID-19 status, age in years and sex. Where available, HLA class I and class II types were taken from metadata supplied by the sample provider and were not determined by assay-based typing. Beyond this particular receptor, the publication reports: How much clinical and demographic metadata was included differed by source and by participant, and the metadata was provided uncurated.

V is trimmed back by 4 bases and J by 9 bases, and the junction contains 9 bases that no gene match accounts for. According to the germline V gene, CDR1 reads MGHRA and CDR2 reads YSYEKL. Including the terminal cysteine and phenylalanine, the CDR3 comprises 15 residues. Only CDR3 DNA remains: 45 bases, in frame from the first base. On this clone: Its antigen is unknown. No quality values exist for individual bases; no much larger clone is one base distant.

In the prospective study, participants were about 18 to 95 years old, resided in about two dozen geographic areas of the United States, and were enrolled through a virtual design. To assign participants to cohorts, the prospective study relied on clinical history that participants themselves reported in a screening survey and a study questionnaire. ImmuneRACE Cohort 3 recovered participants were defined by two consecutive negative NP/OP PCR tests, healthcare professional clearance, or symptom resolution. In the prospective study, mobile phlebotomists collected whole blood, serum and a nasopharyngeal or oropharyngeal swab from each participant. Prospective study participants could optionally give additional blood draws and questionnaires over an approximately 2-month period. Before DNA extraction, blood samples from the prospective study were shipped at room temperature or frozen. TCRbeta CDR3 regions were amplified from genomic DNA by means of the immunoSEQ Assay, a bias-controlled multiplex PCR. The source study handled its data this way. Within the assay, amplification of reference gene primers was used to estimate how many nucleated cells each sample contained. To quantify the absolute abundance of each unique TCRbeta CDR3 rearrangement, sequence reads were collapsed and filtered. Productive Simpson clonality was computed per sample as the square root of Simpson's diversity index over productive rearrangements. Imported from immuneACCESS, the table was reduced by TCRdb to in-frame sequences with V and J called. These copies leave out some clones; in studies compared against another copy, an unresolved V gene accounts for under half, and the cause of the remainder is not known. The D gene and trimming were derived from the DNA, and the V and J assignments and clone size from that table. Within this sample are 200,000 to 250,000 clones, with approximately 84% of them counted one time only. Roughly 15% of the sample is taken by the ten largest.

The sequenced material came from PBMCs or T cells enriched from blood (not recorded which). The chain is made from TRBV4-1 and TRBJ1-6, with 7 bases matching TRBD1. The origin of this receptor is a man between 40 and 49 years old who had recovered from COVID-19. The nucleotide sequence reads as follows: TGCGCCAGCAGCCTACTAGGGACAGCTACTTCACCCCTCCACTTT. It codes for CASSLLGTATSPLHF.